This TCR beta chain was recovered during a study of cytomegalovirus exposure and HLA in healthy donors. Whole-study results and caveats: Donor immune exposure was known only as CMV serostatus. Cytomegalovirus-associated TCR beta chains were listed, numbering some 180. Accurate predictions that matched the HLA-A and HLA-B alleles of most subjects were reportedly made from TCR beta sequences.

Concerning this clone: Antigen: not known.

The PCR ran on 60 Vbeta and 13 Jbeta primers. TCRdb's table, derived via immunoSEQ multiplex PCR, lists solely in-frame clones and lacks some. The sample records some 270,000 clones, 80% being singletons. From germline, CDR1 is KGHSH and CDR2 LQKENI. V shed 3 bases, J shed 2 bases, and the junction held 4 bases outside the gene matches. The CDR3 contains 15 residues. The rearrangement uses TRBV18 and TRBJ2-3, with 8 bases lining up with TRBD1. The origin of this receptor is a girl aged 2-9 years in good health and CMV-seronegative. The sequenced material came from PBMCs. The CDR3 loop reads CASSPGDRNTDTQYF. DNA for the CDR3: TGTGCCAGCTCACCCGGGGACAGGAACACAGATACGCAGTATTTT.